Sequencing of this T cell receptor (beta chain) was carried out in a study of T cell responses to AZD1222 COVID-19 vaccine. Libraries were prepared by immunoSEQ multiplex PCR; TCRdb keeps only in-frame clonotypes and omits some of them. Seen here are around 150,000 clones, about 90% observed once, and the top ten hold around 4%. V was cut by 5 bases and J by 6 bases, with 11 bases left in between. This CDR3 has 13 residues. Looked up from germline, CDR1 is SEHNR and CDR2 is FQNEAQ (reference sequence). Study-wide results and caveats: Researchers report vaccine-associated CD4 TCRs spanning spike, with dominance at 160-218 and 743-854. White British donors predominated, females outnumbered males, and clonal diversity was possibly underestimated. In the spike-specific TCR repertoire, nearly half reportedly target unmutated variant regions. At baseline, seropositivity was found in only six or seven AZD1222 recipients.

A word on this clone: Its antigen remains unknown.

The sequence derives from an adult in good health. The chain couples TRBV7-9 to TRBJ1-5; a possible D gene is TRBD1 (5 bases). Source: peripheral blood, taken on day 0 of MenACWY control vaccination. In DNA, the CDR3 is TGTGCCAGCAGCCAGGAGGGGTTTCAGCCCCAGCATTTT. It encodes CASSQEGFQPQHF.